This T cell receptor beta chain is from a study of tumor and adjacent non-tumor tissue in lung cancer. For the study at large: The patients, about nine men and four to six women, were 31 to 76 with stage I to III disease.

This clonotype has a count of ten or more. Its antigen remains unknown. This sample's RNA came from whole unsorted tissue. The normal lung tissue was taken more than 3 cm from the tumor edge. The study's findings and limits: Significantly higher TCR diversity was found in tumor than normal lung.

A modified ARM-PCR protocol with three rounds of nested PCR amplified TCRbeta. MiXCR, applied by TCRdb to the multiplex PCR reads, yields one record per CDR3 protein. The profile shows tens of thousands of distinct CDR3 sequences, around 62% of them singletons. This CDR3 has 13 residues. Germline V gives CDR1 DFQATT, CDR2 SNEGSKA (reference sequence). Trimming took 3 bases from V and 4 from J; bases not matched to a gene: 6. The V call is TRBV20-1, the J call TRBJ2-7, with TRBD1 matching 7 bases. The sequencing sample was made of distant non-tumor lung tissue. This receptor was taken from a woman aged 40 to 50 with non-small cell lung cancer. CDR3 residues: CSARSGQLYEQYF. The DNA for the CDR3 is TGCAGTGCTAGGTCGGGACAGCTATACGAGCAGTACTTC.